These T cell receptor beta chains were read from a single sample in a study of OX40 agonist ivuxolimab in advanced cancers. Assay: immunoSEQ multiplex PCR; the TCRdb copy retains only in-frame clones and omits some. The data hold 30,000 to 45,000 clones, with around 77% observed a single time. The specimen comprised CD4+ or CD8+ T cells sorted from blood, sampled in a trial of the OX40 agonist ivuxolimab. The receptors derive from an adult with an advanced solid tumor such as melanoma, head and neck, liver or kidney cancer. CDR3s include the opening cysteine and the closing phenylalanine or tryptophan.

CDR3: CASSQWGSSYNEQFF; V: TRBV4-3
CDR3: CASSQAGEKGKLFF; V: TRBV7-9
CDR3: CASSLRGTGELFF; V: TRBV27
CDR3: CASSPWAGGDSFYEQYF; V: TRBV9
CDR3: CASSLEDTGELFF; V: TRBV5-4
CDR3: CASSFSTGPDTQYF; V: TRBV28
CDR3: CASSPGVGERTDTQYF; V: TRBV28
CDR3: CASSLLLAGYYNEQFF; V: TRBV7-8
CDR3: CASSENTGELFF; V: TRBV27
CDR3: CASSQEWGQNIQYF; V: TRBV4-1
CDR3: CASRSWRNQPQHF; V: TRBV6-6
CDR3: CASSLWTSGSTDTQYF; V: TRBV4-1
CDR3: CASSPPQGFGVSTDTQYF; V: TRBV9
CDR3: CASSPPRGTLYEQYF; V: TRBV18
CDR3: CASSPRQKSDGYTF; V: TRBV14
CDR3: CASSERDRGTYEQYF; V: TRBV9
CDR3: CASSLEVAGVEEQFF; V: TRBV5-1
CDR3: CASSLDFLAGEVSTGELFF; V: TRBV7-2
CDR3: CASSGSGRSSYNEQFF; V: TRBV2
CDR3: CASSFGTSEQYF; V: TRBV13
CDR3: CASSLDNFYEQYF; V: TRBV7-8
CDR3: CASSLLGRMGEQYF; V: TRBV28
CDR3: CASSIDSYGYTF; V: TRBV19
CDR3: CASSLGDRSYEQYF; V: TRBV11-1
CDR3: CASSQDIGDGEKLFF; V: TRBV4-3
CDR3: CASSAPEAYSPLHF; V: TRBV28
CDR3: CASSLGSDEQYF; V: TRBV7-9
CDR3: CASSLGLGGSEQFF; V: TRBV28
CDR3: CAGGSTEAFF; V: TRBV6-5
CDR3: CASSEYDRVSGNTIYF; V: TRBV25-1
CDR3: CSAAAGSSYEQYF; V: TRBV29-1
CDR3: CASSLTREETQYF; V: TRBV28
CDR3: CASRGGPTGELFF; V: TRBV2
CDR3: CASSEGKDPRYEQYF; V: TRBV2
CDR3: CASSFRGVGNTIYF; V: TRBV28
CDR3: CASSPQGNTGELFF; V: TRBV18
CDR3: CASSRTGGLGYTF; V: TRBV7-9
CDR3: CTRSGVGLAVGEETQYF; V: TRBV21-1
CDR3: CASSEISPVSYNEQFF; V: TRBV2
CDR3: CASSSGTGPYEQYF; V: TRBV27
CDR3: CASSFPETGGMETQYF; V: TRBV28
CDR3: CASSQAWGRTYEQYF; V: TRBV4-3
CDR3: CASSGRADTQYF; V: TRBV7-9
CDR3: CASSFPGHQETQYF; V: TRBV7-9
CDR3: CAWSWTSGGFGEQYF; V: TRBV30
CDR3: CASSPGTSTQYGELFF; V: TRBV5-1
CDR3: CASSYSRTVEAFF; V: TRBV6-5
CDR3: CASSKQGEVTEAFF; V: TRBV5-4
CDR3: CAWGAGYGYTF; V: TRBV30
CDR3: CASEANTGELFF; V: TRBV12-5
CDR3: CASSWGYEQYF; V: TRBV28
CDR3: CASSLTSGGTDTQYF; V: TRBV5-8
CDR3: CASSLSETGREQYF; V: TRBV27
CDR3: CASSAGGVAAFF; V: TRBV25-1
CDR3: CAWSVVDSSYNEQFF; V: TRBV30
CDR3: CASSNSGYPYNEQFF; V: TRBV7-9
CDR3: CASSLNRQETQYF; V: TRBV27
CDR3: CASTEGGLVGYNEQFF; V: TRBV2
CDR3: CASSPGQGRTYEQYF; V: TRBV5-6